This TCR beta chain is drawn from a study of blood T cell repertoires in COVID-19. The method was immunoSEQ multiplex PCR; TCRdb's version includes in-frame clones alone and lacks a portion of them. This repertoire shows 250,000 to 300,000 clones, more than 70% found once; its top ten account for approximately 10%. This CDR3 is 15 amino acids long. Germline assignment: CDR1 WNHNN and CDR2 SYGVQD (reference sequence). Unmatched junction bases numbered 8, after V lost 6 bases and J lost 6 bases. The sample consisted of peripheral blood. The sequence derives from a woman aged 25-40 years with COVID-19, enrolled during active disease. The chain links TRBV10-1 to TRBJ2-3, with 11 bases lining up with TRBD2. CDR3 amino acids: CASRKLAGEGDTQYF. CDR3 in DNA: TGCGCCAGCAGAAAACTAGCGGGAGAGGGGGATACGCAGTATTTT.